The rows below give T cell receptor beta chains drawn from one sample of a study of immune aging and cytomegalovirus after organ transplant. Which antigens these TCRs recognize remains unknown. TCRdb re-called the single-cell sequencing reads through MiXCR, storing one row per CDR3 protein. The sample carries more than 20,000 distinct CDR3 sequences, roughly 38% recorded once. Source: CMV peptide-activated CD4+ and CD8+ T cells sorted from blood, taken at five time points, pooled. The receptor source for this set is a female donor who had a heart transplant and CMV viremia. The CDR3 runs from the conserved cysteine through the conserved F or W. D genes are given only for firm matches. Only part of the rows carry a size: once, few, many, or a class if the clone is expanded.

CASSELGQPQHF | TGTGCCAGCTCGGAGTTGGGACAGCCCCAGCATTTT | 12 | - | - | TRBJ1-5 | TRBV18
CAWSGTGGVYGYTF | TGTGCCTGGAGTGGAACAGGGGGCGTCTATGGCTACACCTTC | 14 | TRBD1 | - | TRBJ1-2 | TRBV30
CASSLGDGNGELFF | TGTGCCAGCAGCTTAGGGGACGGCAACGGGGAGCTGTTTTTT | 14 | - | - | TRBJ2-2 | TRBV11-2
CASSEARGAGQPQHF | TGTGCCAGCAGTGAAGCGCGAGGGGCTGGACAGCCCCAGCATTTT | 15 | - | - | TRBJ1-5 | TRBV2
CASSQSGGASYNEQFF | TGTGCCAGCAGCCAAAGCGGGGGAGCCTCCTACAATGAGCAGTTCTTC | 16 | TRBD2 | medium-sized | TRBJ2-1 | TRBV14
CASSQDPGLESTDTQYF | TGCGCCAGCAGCCAAGATCCGGGACTGGAATCCACAGATACGCAGTATTTT | 17 | - | - | TRBJ2-3 | TRBV4-3
CSARQDSYGQCF | TGCAGTGCTAGACAGGACTCCTACGGGCAGTGCTTC | 12 | - | - | TRBJ2-7 | TRBV20-1
CAWSRRGRRNSPLHF | TGTGCCTGGAGTCGGCGAGGACGCAGGAATTCACCCCTCCACTTT | 15 | - | - | TRBJ1-6 | TRBV30
CASSEGGGTLAEAFF | TGTGCCAGCAGTGAAGGAGGGGGAACACTCGCTGAAGCTTTCTTT | 15 | - | many | TRBJ1-1 | TRBV6-1
CASRGQGNSPLHF | TGTGCCAGCAGAGGACAGGGAAATTCACCCCTCCACTTT | 13 | TRBD1 | - | TRBJ1-6 | TRBV6-5
CASASGTGSYEQFF | TGTGCTAGTGCCTCCGGGACAGGGTCCTATGAGCAGTTCTTC | 14 | TRBD1 | - | TRBJ2-1 | TRBV12-5
CASSPQQQRGRLYNEQFF | TGTGCCAGCAGCCCCCAACAACAACGCGGGAGGCTTTACAATGAGCAGTTCTTC | 18 | TRBD2 | medium-sized | TRBJ2-1 | TRBV3-1
CASSSQGSGSPLHF | TGTGCCAGCAGTTCACAGGGGTCGGGGTCACCCCTCCACTTT | 14 | TRBD1 | few | TRBJ1-6 | TRBV12-3/TRBV12-4
CASTLGGPYNEQFF | TGTGCCAGCACCCTCGGGGGGCCCTACAATGAGCAGTTCTTC | 14 | - | - | TRBJ2-1 | TRBV6-5
CASSDRGAYNEQFF | TGTGCCAGCAGTGACAGGGGGGCCTACAATGAGCAGTTCTTC | 14 | - | - | TRBJ2-1 | TRBV6-4
CATKARSYEQYF | TGTGCCACTAAGGCGAGAAGCTACGAGCAGTACTTC | 12 | - | - | TRBJ2-7 | TRBV6-5
CASSVGATWGNEQFF | TGTGCCAGCAGCGTAGGAGCGACTTGGGGAAATGAGCAGTTCTTC | 15 | - | - | TRBJ2-1 | TRBV9
CASSSWTSGRETQYF | TGTGCCAGCAGTTCGTGGACTAGCGGGAGGGAGACCCAGTACTTC | 15 | TRBD2 | - | TRBJ2-5 | TRBV27
CAWSDLGGRAEQYF | TGTGCCTGGAGTGATCTCGGCGGGAGGGCCGAGCAGTACTTC | 14 | TRBD2 | - | TRBJ2-7 | TRBV30
CASSPSPLEETQYF | TGTGCCAGCAGCCCTTCGCCCTTGGAGGAGACCCAGTACTTC | 14 | - | - | TRBJ2-5 | TRBV3-1
CATSTGTGAYEQYF | TGTGCCACCAGCACCGGGACAGGCGCGTACGAGCAGTACTTC | 14 | TRBD1 | many | TRBJ2-7 | TRBV15
CASYLKIGRYEQYF | TGTGCCAGCTACCTAAAAATAGGGAGGTACGAGCAGTACTTC | 14 | - | - | TRBJ2-7 | TRBV2
CASSITAVAGANVLTF | TGTGCCAGTAGTATTACGGCGGTGGCTGGGGCCAACGTCCTGACTTTC | 16 | - | many | TRBJ2-6 | TRBV19
CSVLFVKQFF | TGCAGCGTGCTCTTTGTGAAGCAGTTCTTC | 10 | - | few | TRBJ2-1 | TRBV29-1
CASSFLAGWADTQYF | TGTGCCAGCAGCTTCCTAGCGGGTTGGGCAGATACGCAGTATTTT | 15 | TRBD2 | - | TRBJ2-3 | TRBV7-2
CASRPTPGQGSNQPQHF | TGCGCCAGCAGACCAACTCCGGGACAGGGAAGCAATCAGCCCCAGCATTTT | 17 | TRBD1 | - | TRBJ1-5 | TRBV5-1
CASCWDGDEQYF | TGTGCCAGCTGCTGGGACGGGGATGAGCAGTACTTC | 12 | - | many | TRBJ2-7 | TRBV7-2
CASSLDGAGGIYEQYF | TGTGCCAGCAGCTTGGACGGAGCAGGGGGAATCTACGAGCAGTACTTC | 16 | TRBD1 | - | TRBJ2-7 | TRBV5-4
CATSRDFAENEQFF | TGTGCCACCAGCAGAGATTTTGCGGAGAATGAGCAGTTCTTC | 14 | - | few | TRBJ2-1 | TRBV15
CASSAQGTGELFF | TGTGCCAGCAGTGCGCAGGGGACCGGGGAGCTGTTTTTT | 13 | - | medium-sized | TRBJ2-2 | TRBV27
CSAVTDAYGYTF | TGCAGTGCTGTGACAGATGCATATGGCTACACCTTC | 12 | - | few | TRBJ1-2 | TRBV20-1
CASSLGLGPDTQYF | TGTGCCAGCAGCTTAGGACTAGGCCCAGATACGCAGTATTTT | 14 | - | - | TRBJ2-3 | TRBV7-6
CASSLAGGGNEQFF | TGTGCCAGCAGCCTAGCGGGAGGAGGCAATGAGCAGTTCTTC | 14 | TRBD2 | many | TRBJ2-1 | TRBV12-3/TRBV12-4
CASSARRTGNSNEPQHF | TGTGCCAGCAGCGCCCGCCGGACAGGGAATAGCAATGAGCCCCAGCATTTT | 17 | TRBD1 | - | TRBJ1-5 | TRBV9
CASSQARGQENTGKLFF | TGTGCCAGCAGCCAAGCGAGGGGACAGGAGAACACCGGGAAGCTGTTTTTT | 17 | TRBD1 | - | TRBJ2-2 | TRBV4-2
CASSRLGGTQYF | TGTGCCAGTAGTAGACTAGGAGGGACCCAGTACTTC | 12 | - | few | TRBJ2-5 | TRBV19
CASSLRGTGIVNIQYF | TGTGCCAGCAGTTTACGGGGGACAGGGATAGTAAACATTCAGTACTTC | 16 | TRBD1 | many | TRBJ2-4 | TRBV12-3/TRBV12-4
CASSFGPSGTYEQYF | TGTGCCAGTAGCTTCGGGCCTAGCGGGACGTACGAGCAGTACTTC | 15 | TRBD2 | - | TRBJ2-7 | TRBV19
CASMGGESETQYF | TGCGCCAGCATGGGAGGGGAATCAGAGACCCAGTACTTC | 13 | TRBD2 | - | TRBJ2-5 | TRBV5-1
CAISERIASGANVLTF | TGTGCCATCAGTGAGCGGATAGCCTCTGGGGCCAACGTCCTGACTTTC | 16 | - | many | TRBJ2-6 | TRBV10-3
CATSMGLVSRDEKLFF | TGTGCCACCAGCATGGGACTTGTGTCAAGGGACGAAAAACTGTTTTTT | 16 | - | many | TRBJ1-4 | TRBV15